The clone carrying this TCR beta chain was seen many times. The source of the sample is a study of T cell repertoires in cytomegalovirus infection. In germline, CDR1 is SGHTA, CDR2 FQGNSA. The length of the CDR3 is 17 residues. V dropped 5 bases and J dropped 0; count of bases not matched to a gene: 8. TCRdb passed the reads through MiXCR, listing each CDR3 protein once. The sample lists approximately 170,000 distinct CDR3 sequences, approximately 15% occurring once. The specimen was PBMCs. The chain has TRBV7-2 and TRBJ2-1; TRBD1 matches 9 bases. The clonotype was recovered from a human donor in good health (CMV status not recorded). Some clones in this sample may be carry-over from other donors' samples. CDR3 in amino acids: CASSLRTGASSYNEQFF. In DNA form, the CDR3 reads TGTGCCAGCAGCCTCAGGACAGGGGCGAGCTCCTACAATGAGCAGTTCTTC.